The T cell receptor beta chain described here comes from a study of cytomegalovirus exposure and HLA in healthy donors. Notes on the study in general: The authors confirmed in vitro that a few CMV-associated chains were specific for CMV antigens. What a later analysis showed was that several of the most significant clusters appeared linked to common viral pathogens.

Both 60 Vbeta primers and 13 Jbeta primers went into the PCR. TCRdb keeps only in-frame clones here, not all; method: immunoSEQ multiplex PCR. The listing contains around 100,000 clones. Worth noting for this clone: Its antigen is currently unknown.

The CDR3 has 16 amino acids. V was clipped by 5 bases and J by 6 bases, with 19 bases between them. Per germline, CDR1 MNHEY and CDR2 SMNVEV (reference sequence). Donors were nominally healthy when sampled, though unrecorded immune exposures were likely. The sample comprised PBMCs. The chain has TRBV27 and TRBJ2-2; no clear D. This sequence was found in a man aged 25 to 40 in good health and CMV-seronegative. The CDR3 DNA sequence: TGTGCCAGCAGTCCCCTCGAACTGCTCGGGTCCGGGGAGCTGTTTTTT. It specifies CASSPLELLGSGELFF.